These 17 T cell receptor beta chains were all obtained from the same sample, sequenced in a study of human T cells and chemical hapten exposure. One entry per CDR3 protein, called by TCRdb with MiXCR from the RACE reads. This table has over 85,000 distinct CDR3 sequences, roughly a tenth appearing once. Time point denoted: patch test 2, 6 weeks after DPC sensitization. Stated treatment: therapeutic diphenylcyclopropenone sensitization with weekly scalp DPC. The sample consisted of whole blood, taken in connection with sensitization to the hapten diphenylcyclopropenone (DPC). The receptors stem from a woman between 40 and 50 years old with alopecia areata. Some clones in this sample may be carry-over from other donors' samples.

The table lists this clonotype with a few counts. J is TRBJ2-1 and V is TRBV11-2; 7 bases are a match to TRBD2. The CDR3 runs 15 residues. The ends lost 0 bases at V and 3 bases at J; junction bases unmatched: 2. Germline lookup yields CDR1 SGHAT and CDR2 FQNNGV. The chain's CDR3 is CASSLELAIYNEQFF. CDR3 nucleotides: TGTGCCAGCAGCTTAGAACTAGCGATCTACAATGAGCAGTTCTTC.

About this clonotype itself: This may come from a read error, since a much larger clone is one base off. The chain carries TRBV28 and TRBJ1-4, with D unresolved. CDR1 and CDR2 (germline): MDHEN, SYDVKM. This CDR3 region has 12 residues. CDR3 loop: CVSSATNEKLFF. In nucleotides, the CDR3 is TGTGTCAGCAGTGCAACTAATGAAAAACTGTTTTTT. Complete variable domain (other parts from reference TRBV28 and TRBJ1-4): DVKVTQSSRYLVKRTGEKVFLECVQDMDHENMFWYRQDPGLGLRLIYFSYDVKMKEKGDIPEGYSVSREKKERFSLILESASTNQTSMYLCVSSATNEKLFFGSGTQLSVL.

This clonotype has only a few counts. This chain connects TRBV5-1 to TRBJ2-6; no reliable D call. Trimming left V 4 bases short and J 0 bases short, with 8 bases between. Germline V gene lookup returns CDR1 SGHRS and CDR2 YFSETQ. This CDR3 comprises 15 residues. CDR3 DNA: TGCGCCAGCAGCCAACCGTTCTCTGGGGCCAACGTCCTGACTTTC. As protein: CASSQPFSGANVLTF.

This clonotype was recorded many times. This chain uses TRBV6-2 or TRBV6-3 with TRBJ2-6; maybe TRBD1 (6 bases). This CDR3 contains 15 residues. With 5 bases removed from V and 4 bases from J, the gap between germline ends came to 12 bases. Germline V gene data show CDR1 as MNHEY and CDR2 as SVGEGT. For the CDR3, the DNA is TGTGCCAGCAGTGAAGCAGGGGTCGGGGCCAACGTCCTGACTTTC. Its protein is CASSEAGVGANVLTF.

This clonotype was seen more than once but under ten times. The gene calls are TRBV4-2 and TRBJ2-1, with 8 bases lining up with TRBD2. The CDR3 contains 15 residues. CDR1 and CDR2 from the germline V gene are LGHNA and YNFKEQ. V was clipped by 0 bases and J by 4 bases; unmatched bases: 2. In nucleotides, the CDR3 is TGTGCCAGCAGCCAAGATAAGCGGGAGTACAATGAGCAGTTCTTC. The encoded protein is CASSQDKREYNEQFF.

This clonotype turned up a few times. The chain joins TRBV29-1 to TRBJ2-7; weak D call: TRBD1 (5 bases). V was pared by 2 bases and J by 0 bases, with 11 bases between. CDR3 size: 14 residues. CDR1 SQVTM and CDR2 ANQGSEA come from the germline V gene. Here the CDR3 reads CSVETWGHSYEQYF. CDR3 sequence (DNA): TGCAGCGTTGAAACGTGGGGCCACTCCTACGAGCAGTACTTC.

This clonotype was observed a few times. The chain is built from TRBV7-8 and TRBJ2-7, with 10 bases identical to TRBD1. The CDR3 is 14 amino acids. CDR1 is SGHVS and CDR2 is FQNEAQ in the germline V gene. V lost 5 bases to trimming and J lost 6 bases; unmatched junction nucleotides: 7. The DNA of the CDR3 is TGTGCCAGCAGCCCGACAGGGGGCGCATTCGAGCAGTACTTC. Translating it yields CASSPTGGAFEQYF.

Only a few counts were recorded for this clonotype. CDR3 loop: CASSQGAGQGSEKLFF. The CDR3 coding sequence is TGCGCCAGCAGCCAAGGAGCGGGACAGGGGAGTGAAAAACTGTTTTTT. The rearrangement uses TRBV4-3 and TRBJ1-4; 10 bases map to TRBD1. The V and J ends lost 1 base and 7 bases, in that order; junction bases with no gene match: 6. The CDR3 sequence is 16 residues long. In germline, CDR1 is LGHNA, CDR2 YSLEER.

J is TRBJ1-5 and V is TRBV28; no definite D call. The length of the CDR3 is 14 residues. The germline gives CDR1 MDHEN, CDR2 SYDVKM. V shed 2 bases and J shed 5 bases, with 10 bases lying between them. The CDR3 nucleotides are TGTGCCAGCAGTTTAGTTCAAGCCTATCAGCCCCAGCATTTT. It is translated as CASSLVQAYQPQHF.

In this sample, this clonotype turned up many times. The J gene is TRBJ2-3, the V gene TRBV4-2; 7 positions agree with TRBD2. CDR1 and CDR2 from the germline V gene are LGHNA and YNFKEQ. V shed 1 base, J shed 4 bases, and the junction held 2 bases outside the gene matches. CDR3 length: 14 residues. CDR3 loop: CASSQAGGPDTQYF. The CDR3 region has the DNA TGTGCCAGCAGCCAAGCGGGAGGCCCAGATACGCAGTATTTT.

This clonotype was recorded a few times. CDR3 DNA sequence: TGTGCCAGCAGGAGAGGCGGGACCCAGTTCTTC. Its translation: CASRRGGTQFF. The chain is built from TRBV27 and TRBJ2-1; tentatively, D is TRBD2 (6 bases). The CDR3 totals 11 residues. The germline V gene has CDR1 MNHEY and CDR2 SMNVEV (reference sequence). Trimming took off 6 bases at V and 13 bases at J, with 13 bases between the two ends.

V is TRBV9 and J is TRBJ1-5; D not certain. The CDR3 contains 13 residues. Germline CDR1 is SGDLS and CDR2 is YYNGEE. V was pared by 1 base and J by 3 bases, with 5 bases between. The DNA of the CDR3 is TGTGCCAGCAGCGTAACGGCCAATCAGCCCCAGCATTTT. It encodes CASSVTANQPQHF.

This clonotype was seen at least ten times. The DNA of the CDR3 is TGTGCCAGCAGTTTAGGGGGGCGCCAAGAGACCCAGTACTTC. Its translation: CASSLGGRQETQYF. V gene TRBV28 combines with J gene TRBJ2-5; TRBD1 or TRBD2 may be the D gene (6 bases each). Per germline, CDR1 MDHEN and CDR2 SYDVKM. The CDR3 length is 14 residues. Trimming took 2 bases from V and 1 from J, leaving 8 bases between them.

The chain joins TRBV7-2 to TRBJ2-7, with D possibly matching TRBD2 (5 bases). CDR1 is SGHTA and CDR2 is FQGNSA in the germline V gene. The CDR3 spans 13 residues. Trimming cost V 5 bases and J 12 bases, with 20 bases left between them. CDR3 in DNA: TGTGCCAGCAGCGCACAAAGCCGGGAATCGCTGTACTTC. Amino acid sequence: CASSAQSRESLYF.

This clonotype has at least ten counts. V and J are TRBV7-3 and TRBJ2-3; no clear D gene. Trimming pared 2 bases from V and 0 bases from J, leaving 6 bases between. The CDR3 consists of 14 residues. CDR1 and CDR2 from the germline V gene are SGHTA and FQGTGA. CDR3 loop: CASSLYSSTDTQYF. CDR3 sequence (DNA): TGTGCCAGCAGCTTATATTCTAGCACAGATACGCAGTATTTT.

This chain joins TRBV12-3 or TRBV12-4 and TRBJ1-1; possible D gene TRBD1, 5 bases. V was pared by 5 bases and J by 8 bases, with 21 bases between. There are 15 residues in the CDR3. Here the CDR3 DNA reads TGTGCCAGCAGTGGGGACGGTGGGGGAGGTTTAGAAGCTTTCTTT. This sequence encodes CASSGDGGGGLEAFF.

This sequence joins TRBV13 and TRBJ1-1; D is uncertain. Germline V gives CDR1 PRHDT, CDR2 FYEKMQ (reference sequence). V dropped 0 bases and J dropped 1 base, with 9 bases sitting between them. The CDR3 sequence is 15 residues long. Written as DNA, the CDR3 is TGTGCCAGCAGCTTAGGTATACAGCCGAACACTGAAGCTTTCTTT. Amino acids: CASSLGIQPNTEAFF.